The 32 T cell receptor beta chains presented below share a single source sample, sequenced in a study of blood T cell repertoires in COVID-19. Clones were sequenced by immunoSEQ multiplex PCR, and TCRdb holds only the in-frame ones, with some missing. The sample contains 170,000 or so clones, around 83% of which appear only once. The sequencing input was peripheral blood. The origin of the receptors is a human donor in a cohort sampled during active COVID-19.

The J gene is TRBJ2-7, the V gene TRBV9; TRBD1 matches 12 bases. Germline-derived CDR1 and CDR2 are SGDLS and YYNGEE. The CDR3 covers 16 residues. The V gene end was trimmed by 3 bases and the J gene end by 3 bases; junction bases not matched to a gene: 7. The CDR3 protein is CASSAAGTGGLYEQYF. CDR3 in DNA: TGTGCCAGCAGCGCGGCCGGGACAGGGGGCCTCTACGAGCAGTACTTC. Together with reference TRBV9 and TRBJ2-7, the CDR3 gives the full variable domain: DSGVTQTPKHLITATGQRVTLRCSPRSGDLSVYWYQQSLDQGLQFLIQYYNGEERAKGNILERFSAQQFPDLHSELNLSSLELGDSALYFCASSAAGTGGLYEQYFGPGTRLTVT.

In this sample, this clone turned up a few times. In DNA form, the CDR3 reads TGTGCCAGCAGCCCCCATCGGGTCCCCAGCTCCTACGAGCAGTACTTC. Its translation: CASSPHRVPSSYEQYF. This chain links TRBV7-8 with TRBJ2-7; D gene unclear. CDR3 length: 16 amino acids. The V gene's germline CDR1 is SGHVS and CDR2 FQNEAQ. The germline V and J ends were trimmed by 5 bases and 0 bases, with 17 bases remaining between them.

To note about this clone: Other nucleotide sequences from this sample produce the same CDR3. This chain connects TRBV7-8 to TRBJ2-7; D remains unclear. Trimming left V 5 bases short and J 2 bases short, with 4 bases between. The CDR3 extends over 11 amino acids. Germline V gene data show CDR1 as SGHVS and CDR2 as FQNEAQ. This chain's CDR3 is CASSPTYEQYF. Written as DNA, the CDR3 is TGTGCCAGCAGCCCCACCTACGAGCAGTACTTC.

This rearrangement joins TRBV12-5 to TRBJ1-2; the D is unclear. The CDR3 runs 11 residues. V dropped 4 bases and J dropped 5 bases, with 5 bases sitting between them. Germline CDR1 and CDR2: LGHNT and FRNRAP. The DNA for the CDR3 is TGTGCTAGTGGTTCGCGGTATGGCTACACCTTC. Its protein product is CASGSRYGYTF.

V and J are TRBV3-1 (or the pseudogene TRBV3-2) and TRBJ2-7, with D possibly TRBD1 on 7 matching bases. Trimming cost V 1 base and J 0 bases, with 16 bases left between them. This CDR3 is 17 amino acids long. Germline assignment: CDR1 LGHDT and CDR2 YNNKEL (reference sequence). The CDR3 reads CASSQGTTGRPSYEQYF. DNA of the CDR3: TGTGCCAGCAGCCAAGGTACGACAGGGAGGCCCTCCTACGAGCAGTACTTC.

The chain employs TRBV11-2 and TRBJ2-1; 14 bases agree with TRBD2. J was trimmed by 2 bases and V by 5 bases; bases with no gene match: 8. CDR3 length equals 18 residues. Germline CDR1 and CDR2: SGHAT and FQNNGV. The CDR3 reads CASSGRLAGGPTYNEQFF. CDR3 DNA: TGTGCCAGCAGCGGCAGACTAGCGGGAGGGCCAACCTACAATGAGCAGTTCTTC. Full variable domain (outside the CDR3, taken from reference TRBV11-2 and TRBJ2-1): EAGVAQSPRYKIIEKRQSVAFWCNPISGHATLYWYQQILGQGPKLLIQFQNNGVVDDSQLPKDRFSAERLKGVDSTLKIQPAKLEDSAVYLCASSGRLAGGPTYNEQFFGPGTRLTVL.

This clone appeared once. The chain is built from TRBV5-1 and TRBJ1-6; D gene ambiguous. CDR1 and CDR2 (germline): SGHRS, YFSETQ. Trimming left V 0 bases short and J 9 bases short, with 10 bases between. This CDR3 contains 14 residues. CDR3 amino acids: CASSLDTNISPLHF. CDR3 DNA sequence: TGCGCCAGCAGCTTGGACACAAACATTTCACCCCTCCACTTT.

The V and J genes are TRBV4-1 and TRBJ2-7, with TRBD1 identical over 11 bases. Germline V CDR1 and CDR2: MGHRA, YSYEKL. The J segment lost 8 bases and the V segment lost 1 base, leaving 10 bases of the junction unmatched. The CDR3 has 16 residues. Here the CDR3 DNA reads TGCGCCAGCAGCCAAGTCCCGGGACAGGGGGTAGGCAAGCAGTACTTC. It codes for CASSQVPGQGVGKQYF.

The chain employs TRBV6-4 and TRBJ2-2; 11 nucleotides match TRBD1. This CDR3 region has 18 residues. CDR1 is MRHNA and CDR2 is SNTAGT in the germline V gene. V shed 6 bases, J shed 2 bases, and the junction held 11 bases outside the gene matches. This CDR3 is CASSPSGQGAENTGELFF. In DNA, the CDR3 is TGTGCCAGCAGCCCGTCTGGACAGGGGGCGGAAAACACCGGGGAGCTGTTTTTT.

The rearrangement uses TRBV4-2 and TRBJ2-7; TRBD2 matches 11 bases. The length of the CDR3 is 15 residues. Germline V gene lookup returns CDR1 LGHNA and CDR2 YNFKEQ. The junction had 3 bases not matched to a gene; V was cut back by 3 bases and J by 2 bases. CDR3 sequence: CASSQTSGIAYEQYF. The CDR3 coding sequence is TGTGCCAGCAGCCAGACTAGCGGGATAGCCTACGAGCAGTACTTC.

This clone was seen a single time. V usage is TRBV5-8 and J usage is TRBJ1-1; possible D gene TRBD1, 6 bases. The germline gives CDR1 SGHTS, CDR2 YDEGEE. Trimming left V 0 bases short and J 4 bases short, with 22 bases between. The CDR3 runs to 18 residues. The CDR3 is CASSLVYGQSTVGTEAFF. The CDR3 nucleotides read TGTGCCAGCAGCTTGGTGTACGGACAGTCGACGGTCGGCACTGAAGCTTTCTTT.

The chain combines TRBV12-2 with TRBJ1-3. TRBV12-2 is designated a pseudogene. The CDR3 covers 15 residues. In DNA, the CDR3 is TGTGCAAGTCGCCTGGACGGGAGCTCTGGAAACACCATATATTTT. This codes for CASRLDGSSGNTIYF.

J is TRBJ2-7 and V is TRBV4-1; D is possibly TRBD1 (6 bases). Germline-derived CDR1 and CDR2 are MGHRA and YSYEKL. This CDR3 region has 14 residues. V was clipped by 1 base and J by 4 bases, with 11 bases between them. The CDR3 DNA sequence: TGCGCCAGCAGCCAAGCAGGGGTTCTGTACGAGCAGTACTTC. This translates into CASSQAGVLYEQYF.

The rearrangement uses TRBV28 and TRBJ1-2; D is undetermined. Germline lookup yields CDR1 MDHEN and CDR2 SYDVKM. The V gene lost 10 bases and the J gene lost 8 bases, with 20 bases spanning the gap. The CDR3 consists of 13 residues. The CDR3 spells CATYTRGSLGYTF. DNA for the CDR3: TGTGCCACCTATACCCGGGGATCTCTCGGCTACACCTTC.

The CDR3 nucleotides are TGTGCCAGCAGCTTAGTAGGAACTAGCGGCAATGAGCAGTTCTTC. This codes for CASSLVGTSGNEQFF. The V gene is TRBV7-2, the J gene TRBJ2-1, with 8 bases fitting TRBD2. Germline V gives CDR1 SGHTA, CDR2 FQGNSA. V shed 1 base and J 6 bases; nucleotides not matched to a gene: 5. The CDR3 sequence is 15 residues long.

The chain links TRBV2 to TRBJ2-3; the D gene is possibly TRBD2 (6 bases). CDR3 size: 14 residues. Deletions cut 1 base from V and 3 bases from J, with 8 bases between. Germline V lookup: CDR1 SNHLY, CDR2 FYNNEI. The CDR3 DNA follows: TGTGCCAGCAGTGAAGGGGAGGCAACAGATACGCAGTATTTT. This translates into CASSEGEATDTQYF. Drawing the rest from reference TRBV2 and TRBJ2-3, the complete variable domain is EPEVTQTPSHQVTQMGQEVILRCVPISNHLYFYWYRQILGQKVEFLVSFYNNEISEKSEIFDDQFSVERPDGSNFTLKIRSTKLEDSAMYFCASSEGEATDTQYFGPGTRLTVL.

CDR3 coding DNA: TGTGCCAGCAGCTCACCCGACAGGGTAGGCGAGCAGTACTTC. This sequence encodes CASSSPDRVGEQYF. This sequence joins TRBV7-9 and TRBJ2-7, with 7 nucleotides matching TRBD1. The germline CDR1 and CDR2 sequences are SEHNR and FQNEAQ (reference sequence). V gave up 4 bases and J gave up 6 bases; unmatched junction bases: 9. The CDR3 is 14 residues long.

The rearrangement uses TRBV11-3 and TRBJ2-7; D unclear. The CDR3 totals 14 residues. With 2 bases removed from V and 0 bases from J, the gap between germline ends came to 8 bases. CDR1 SGHNT and CDR2 YENEEA come from the germline V gene. The CDR3 region is CASSLIQVSYEQYF. DNA of the CDR3: TGTGCCAGCAGCTTAATCCAGGTCTCCTACGAGCAGTACTTC.

The V gene is TRBV21-1, the J gene TRBJ2-7; the D call of TRBD2 is as the table states it, not checked on the DNA. TRBV21-1 is flagged as a pseudogene. CDR3 length: 17 amino acids. CDR3 loop: CASSKGPSGGPYYEQYF. CDR3 DNA: TGTGCCAGCAGCAAAGGCCCTAGCGGGGGGCCGTACTACGAGCAGTACTTC.

The chain employs TRBV14 and TRBJ2-1; 7 nucleotides align to TRBD1. V shed 1 base and J 2 bases; nucleotides not matched to a gene: 2. This CDR3 has 15 amino acids. Germline V lookup: CDR1 SGHDN, CDR2 FVKESK. The CDR3 sequence: CASSQGQGPYNEQFF. The DNA of the CDR3 is TGTGCCAGCAGCCAAGGACAGGGTCCCTACAATGAGCAGTTCTTC.

The chain couples TRBV19 to TRBJ1-2, with 9 bases lining up with TRBD1. The V segment lost 6 bases and the J segment 8 bases; nucleotides outside the gene matches: 10. There are 14 residues in the CDR3. Per the germline V gene, CDR1 is LNHDA and CDR2 is SQIVND (reference sequence). The CDR3 is CASRQSGTGSGYTF. The CDR3 DNA reads as TGTGCCAGTAGGCAATCCGGGACAGGGAGCGGCTACACCTTC.

J is TRBJ2-5 and V is TRBV4-2; D might be TRBD2 (5 bases). V gave up 3 bases and J gave up 5 bases, with 16 bases separating them. The CDR3 runs 15 residues. The germline V gene has CDR1 LGHNA and CDR2 YNFKEQ. The DNA of the CDR3 is TGTGCCAGCAGCCAGTCCACGCCACCGGGGGAGACCCAGTACTTC. Protein product: CASSQSTPPGETQYF.

V and J are TRBV6-5 and TRBJ2-1; D may be TRBD1 (6 bases). The germline V gene has CDR1 MNHEY and CDR2 SVGAGI. V lost 7 bases and J lost 1, with 11 bases in between. This CDR3 spans 14 amino acids. As DNA, the CDR3 is TGTGCCAGCACCGCGACAGGTTCCTACAATGAGCAGTTCTTC. Its translation: CASTATGSYNEQFF.

J is TRBJ2-7 and V is TRBV6-2 or TRBV6-3; D is uncertain. Germline V lookup: CDR1 MNHEY, CDR2 SVGEGT. With 4 bases removed from V and 5 bases from J, the gap between germline ends came to 18 bases. CDR3 length: 15 residues. Here the CDR3 DNA reads TGTGCCAGCAGTTCTAGAGGATTGGGTCGGAACGAGCAGTACTTC. This encodes CASSSRGLGRNEQYF.

The gene calls are TRBV6-6 and TRBJ2-2, with D possibly matching TRBD1 (6 bases). Per the germline V gene, CDR1 is MNHNY and CDR2 is SVGAGI (reference sequence). CDR3 length: 18 residues. V lost 5 bases to trimming and J lost 2 bases, with 21 bases between them. In DNA, the CDR3 is TGTGCCAGCAGTCCCCAGGGACAAATCTTTGAAAACACCGGGGAGCTGTTTTTT. This sequence encodes CASSPQGQIFENTGELFF.

The V call is TRBV4-3, the J call TRBJ2-7; 9 nucleotides line up with TRBD1. The CDR3 is made up of 16 amino acids. The V segment lost 5 bases and the J segment 2 bases; nucleotides outside the gene matches: 10. Germline V CDR1 and CDR2: LGHNA, YSLEER. This CDR3 reads CASSSYPGQGTYEQYF. The CDR3 nucleotides are TGCGCCAGCAGCTCCTATCCGGGACAGGGCACCTACGAGCAGTACTTC.

J is TRBJ1-1 and V is TRBV2; D gene uncertain. V was cut by 3 bases and J by 1 base, with 12 bases left in between. The CDR3 has 15 amino acids. From germline, CDR1 is SNHLY and CDR2 FYNNEI. DNA for the CDR3: TGTGCCAGCAGTGATTTTTGGGCAGAGAACACTGAAGCTTTCTTT. This codes for CASSDFWAENTEAFF.

This clone occurred once. The rearrangement joins TRBV6-2 or TRBV6-3 to TRBJ1-5; D is ambiguous. Germline V gene data show CDR1 as MNHEY and CDR2 as SVGEGT. V lost 2 bases, J lost 4 bases, and 6 bases lay in between. CDR3 length: 13 amino acids. The chain's CDR3 is CASSYTENQPQHF. As DNA, the CDR3 is TGTGCCAGCAGTTACACAGAGAATCAGCCCCAGCATTTT.

This rearrangement joins TRBV28 to TRBJ2-7; D is possibly TRBD2 (5 bases). V was trimmed by 8 bases and J by 3 bases, leaving 17 bases between them. The CDR3 runs 14 residues. CDR1 and CDR2 (germline): MDHEN, SYDVKM. The CDR3 nucleotides are TGTGCCAGCGCAGCGGCAGGAAGCAACTACGAGCAGTACTTC. Amino acid sequence: CASAAAGSNYEQYF.

The rearrangement links TRBV4-2 to TRBJ2-2; 11 bases map to TRBD2. The CDR3 has 17 amino acids. V lost 0 bases to trimming and J lost 4 bases; unmatched junction nucleotides: 4. Per the germline V gene, CDR1 is LGHNA and CDR2 is YNFKEQ. The CDR3 nucleotides are TGTGCCAGCAGCCAAGATCCGGGACTAGCGGTCACCGGGGAGCTGTTTTTT. Protein: CASSQDPGLAVTGELFF.

About this clone: A read error may produce the germline difference seen at one junction end. V usage is TRBV7-7 and J usage is TRBJ2-1; 7 bases are a match to TRBD1. Germline loops: CDR1 SSHAT, CDR2 FNYEAQ (reference sequence). This CDR3 is 15 amino acids long. In nucleotides, the CDR3 is TGTGCTAGCAGCCCCCACAGGGGAAACTACAATGAGCAGTTCTTC. Amino acids: CASSPHRGNYNEQFF. Full variable domain (rest looked up from reference TRBV7-7 and TRBJ2-1): GAGVSQSPRYKVTKRGQDVTLRCDPISSHATLYWYQQALGQGPEFLTYFNYEAQPDKSGLPSDRFSAERPEGSISTLTIQRTEQRDSAMYRCASSPHRGNYNEQFFGPGTRLTVL.

The J gene is TRBJ2-1, the V gene TRBV6-2 or TRBV6-3; D gene unclear. Germline-derived CDR1 and CDR2 are MNHEY and SVGEGT. With 6 bases removed from V and 1 base from J, the gap between germline ends came to 13 bases. The CDR3 totals 15 residues. The CDR3 reads CASSFPLVSYNEQFF. The CDR3 DNA reads as TGTGCCAGCAGCTTTCCCCTCGTATCCTACAATGAGCAGTTCTTC.